The clone carrying this TCR beta chain was recorded at least ten times. Its antigen is undetermined. CDR3 size: 15 residues. Trimming took 5 bases from V and 7 from J, leaving 20 bases between them. TCRdb re-derived calls from the 5' RACE reads in MiXCR, one entry per CDR3 protein. Among tens of thousands of distinct CDR3 sequences listed, approximately 16% were seen once. This sample is part of a study of T-cell memory formation after mild COVID-19. Background on the study: Largely donor-specific sequence clusters came from a couple of donors.

Study-level findings and limits: Clones that contracted from day 15 to 85 had balanced CD4/CD8; later expanders were CD4+ biased. Shrinking CD4+ clones were chiefly CM and EM; CD8+ ones were chiefly EMRA.

The receptor was isolated from a man aged 18 to 29 who had mild COVID-19 (a few samples of this study predate the infection). Cell type and time point are not known. The J gene is TRBJ1-2, the V gene TRBV12-3 or TRBV12-4, with D tentatively TRBD1 (6 bases). The sequencing input was PBMCs or a T cell subset sorted from them (not recorded which). In DNA, the CDR3 is TGTGCCAGCAGTCTTTCTGTAGGGGGGATTTCTGGCTACACCTTC. This translates into CASSLSVGGISGYTF.